The sequence of this T cell receptor beta chain was determined in a study of blood T cell repertoires in COVID-19. Whole-study context: The samples span acute and convalescent COVID-19 from the United States, Italy and Spain.

In the study's own analysis: Estimation of nucleated cell counts relied on the amplification of reference gene primers. Sequenced by immunoSEQ multiplex PCR; TCRdb stores in-frame clones only, minus some. The V and J calls and clone size were taken over from that table, and D and trimming were inferred from the DNA. This sample has around 200,000 clones, with roughly 80% found just once. The CDR3 runs to 15 residues. Trimming at V came to 6 bases and at J to 6 bases, leaving 10 bases not matched to a gene. Germline CDR1 LNHDA, CDR2 SQIVND (reference sequence). This sequence was found in a woman aged 80 or older with acute or convalescent COVID-19. The source material was peripheral blood. V and J are TRBV19 and TRBJ2-2, with TRBD1 matching 7 bases. For the CDR3, the DNA is TGTGCCAGTAGCATATCAACAGGGGCGTCCGGGGAGCTGTTTTTT. This sequence encodes CASSISTGASGELFF.